These 6 T cell receptor beta chains share one sample of origin, sequenced in a study of blood T cell repertoires in COVID-19. The assay was immunoSEQ multiplex PCR, and TCRdb's table has in-frame clones only and misses some. The sample has 75,000 or so clones; approximately 82% are singletons. The sequenced sample consisted of peripheral blood. Every receptor here comes from a woman between 70 and 85 years old with acute or convalescent COVID-19.

This chain connects TRBV7-2 to TRBJ2-2, with D unresolved. V was cut by 5 bases and J by 6 bases, with 13 bases left in between. The CDR3 covers 14 residues. The V gene's germline CDR1 is SGHTA and CDR2 FQGNSA. For the CDR3, the DNA is TGTGCCAGCAGCCCCCGGGTTCTTCCCGGGGAGCTGTTTTTT. It yields the protein CASSPRVLPGELFF. Full variable domain (missing parts from reference TRBV7-2 and TRBJ2-2): GAGVSQSPSNKVTEKGKDVELRCDPISGHTALYWYRQSLGQGLEFLIYFQGNSAPDKSGLPSDRFSAERTGGSVSTLTIQRTQQEDSAVYLCASSPRVLPGELFFGEGSRLTVL.

Concerning this clone: The limits of the CDR3 on the DNA are not certain, so only TCRdb's listed CDR3 is given. Here the CDR3 reads CASSSWGQGSYF. This chain connects TRBV12-3 or TRBV12-4 to TRBJ2-3; TRBD1, the table's D call, lacks a check against the DNA. Counting both end residues, the CDR3 totals 12 amino acids.

V is TRBV14 and J is TRBJ2-1; TRBD2 is a possible D gene (6 bases). In germline, CDR1 is SGHDN, CDR2 FVKESK. Trimming removed 4 bases at V and 0 bases at J, with 28 bases between. This CDR3 is 21 amino acids long. The CDR3 protein is CASSPLAFLSTSPSSYNEQFF. The CDR3 DNA reads TGTGCCAGCAGCCCTCTCGCCTTTCTAAGTACTAGCCCAAGCTCCTACAATGAGCAGTTCTTC.

V usage is TRBV19 and J usage is TRBJ1-4; the D gene is possibly TRBD1 (5 bases). The germline V and J ends were trimmed by 3 bases and 7 bases, with 18 bases remaining between them. This CDR3 contains 16 residues. Germline-derived CDR1 and CDR2 are LNHDA and SQIVND (reference sequence). The CDR3 loop reads CASSILPDSRGEKLFF. In DNA, the CDR3 is TGTGCCAGTAGTATCTTACCAGACTCTAGGGGTGAAAAACTGTTTTTT.

This chain links TRBV3-1 (or the pseudogene TRBV3-2) with TRBJ1-2, with 9 bases matching TRBD1. Germline lookup yields CDR1 LGHDT and CDR2 YNNKEL (reference sequence). CDR3 length: 15 amino acids. V lost 4 bases and J lost 5; bases outside the gene matches: 8. The CDR3 sequence is CASSLRPGTGYGYTF. CDR3 in DNA: TGTGCCAGCAGCCTAAGACCCGGGACAGGGTATGGCTACACCTTC.

The V call is TRBV3-1 (or the pseudogene TRBV3-2), the J call TRBJ2-1; 7 bases align to TRBD2. Trimming removed 2 bases from V and 3 bases from J; junction bases left unmatched: 7. The V gene's germline CDR1 is LGHDT and CDR2 YNNKEL (reference sequence). This CDR3 is built from 16 residues. CDR3 coding DNA: TGTGCCAGCAGCCAAACGAGCGGGATTTTCTACAATGAGCAGTTCTTC. Encoded protein: CASSQTSGIFYNEQFF.